This TCR beta chain was sequenced for a study of T-cell reconstitution after alpha-beta-depleted transplantation in children. The TCRbeta library incorporated unique molecular identifiers. From the PCR reads, TCRdb called clonotypes with MiXCR, one entry per CDR3 protein. The table lists hundreds of thousands of distinct CDR3 sequences, roughly a sixth of them singletons, with about 41% in the top ten. This clonotype was seen more than once but under ten times. The source is a male patient aged 2 to 9 who had a stem cell transplant for acute lymphoblastic leukemia, so the T cells may come from the graft donor. The sample was PBMCs, mostly from graft donor cells, taken 360 days after TCRalphabeta/CD19-depleted stem cell transplant.

The CDR3 DNA sequence: TGTGCCAGCAGCTTACTGTCGGCTAGAGGGGAGACCCAGTACTTC. Its protein product is CASSLLSARGETQYF. The chain couples TRBV7-8 to TRBJ2-5, with D possibly matching TRBD2 (5 bases). Germline lookup yields CDR1 SGHVS and CDR2 FQNEAQ. With 2 bases removed from V and 5 bases from J, the gap between germline ends came to 15 bases. CDR3 size: 15 residues.